The T cell receptor (beta chain) described here comes from a study of cytomegalovirus exposure and HLA in healthy donors (dated by TCRdb to about 2017). Concerning the study at large: According to an earlier analysis of 450 to 650 of the donors, roughly 180 million T cells yielded 117 million unique TCR beta sequences and approximately 300 Gb of sequence data. About 320 gigabases of sequencing data and approximately 85 million unique TCR sequences were included in an early release covering 500 to 750 HLA-typed donors. Of the roughly 400 genotyped donors, approximately 81% were placed in the genetic ancestry cluster associated with self-reported Caucasian donors. The aim of the study was to test whether cataloging public T cell receptors could identify signatures of past pathogen exposure. Using immunosequencing, the study profiled T cell repertoires from around 680 subjects and related those repertoires to cytomegalovirus serostatus. Besides the first cohort of around 670 subjects, a separate validation cohort made up of 120 different subjects was used. To predict cytomegalovirus infection status, the study brought together high-throughput TCR immunosequencing, statistical association of individual TCRs with disease status, and machine learning. A later analysis re-analyzed previously published TCR beta repertoires from roughly 690 donors and added high-resolution HLA genotyping to study TCR occurrence patterns. The later analysis used no new phenotypic data to find candidate immune exposures, relying instead on TCR beta sequences and their occurrence across donors. In an earlier analysis of about 590 of the donors, high-throughput TCR beta sequencing was used to judge whether each TCR beta V gene segment behaved as functional or pseudogenic. Donor age, sex, ethnicity and CMV serostatus were compiled together with the repertoire data. Genome-wide SNP genotypes for about 55% of the 666 donors were used in a later genetic analysis, which treated that subset as a discovery cohort. Every discovery cohort repertoire had been produced on one sequencing platform. Class I and class II HLA loci were covered by the typing at four-digit resolution. The number of typed donors differed by locus: roughly 629-630 for A, B, C, DRB1 and DQB1; approximately 520 for DQA1; 606 for DPA1; and roughly 450 for DPB1. Five DR-DQ haplotypes were handled as single units for association and clustering because linkage in the cohort was strong. Among a few hundred genotyped donors of the cohort, an average of about 240,000 unique TCR beta nucleotide sequences were sequenced per donor, roughly 20% of them non-productive.

The paper's findings and limits, for the study overall: Because the 87-base-pair reads could not distinguish some IMGT-functional V segments, including TRBV6-2 and TRBV6-3, those segments were excluded. An association between a missense DCLRE1C variant and V-gene and J-gene trimming of TCR beta chains was found in a later genetic analysis and replicated in an independent cohort. In a later analysis, HLA-associated TCR beta chains were found to be more clonally expanded and to have lower generation probabilities than equally common non-associated chains. Only TCR beta chains were sequenced in this cohort, and the absence of alpha or paired-chain data limited detectable features. In a later genetic analysis, fewer N-insertions in productive TCRs were reported among donors in an Asian-associated ancestry cluster than the roughly 640-donor mean. Most TCR sequences were observed very rarely across donors, whereas some public TCRs were present in many individuals. When HLA alleles, especially DR and DQ, strongly co-occurred, TCR associations were difficult to assign to individual alleles. An earlier analysis of approximately 570 of the donors showed that most TCR beta V segments appeared in productive rearrangements either about 87% or about 30% of the time, which broadly matched IMGT annotations. According to a later analysis, TCR association rates differed among HLA loci, with DRB1 alleles showing the most associated TCRs and HLA-C alleles showing the fewest. According to the authors, the approach could potentially be generalized to other disease states and immunological phenotypes. Because counts were too low, some 16 rarely observed V segments, including chromosome 9 orphons, were excluded from the earlier analysis of 500 to 700 of the donors. A further reported finding was that TCR beta sequences accurately predicted the HLA-A and HLA-B alleles for most subjects in the first cohort. The presence/absence analyses assumed that sequencing depth was roughly uniform across donors, and that assumption may not be true. A cluster of highly shared sequence variants was judged likely to represent a technical artifact of the sequencing pipeline. The classifier was reported to diagnose cytomegalovirus status with high specificity and sensitivity in both the original and validation cohorts. A later analysis associated around 16,000 TCR beta sequences with specific HLA alleles at a false discovery rate of 0.05. According to a later analysis, most CMV-associated TCR beta chains appeared to be HLA-restricted, and the HLA associations seemed to be driven largely by CMV exposure. A few of the identified cytomegalovirus-associated TCR beta chains were confirmed in vitro to be specific for cytomegalovirus antigens. Correlated functional status among segregating V segments might be attributable to linkage disequilibrium, but an unknown experimental factor could not be ruled out. In the study, around 150 TCR beta chains were listed as associated with cytomegalovirus. A later analysis reported that several top co-occurrence clusters appeared linked to parvovirus B19, influenza, CMV and Epstein-Barr virus. For the cohort, immune exposure information was limited to CMV serostatus. Because HLA typing was unavailable for some donors at each locus, only the typed subset was used in association tests.

As for this clone: There is no known antigen for this receptor. No base-level quality is on record; no much larger clone is a single base apart.

V and J are truncated by 3 bases and 4 bases respectively, leaving an intervening sequence of 19 bases. CDR1 and CDR2, looked up from the germline V gene, are SGDLS and YYNGEE. The CDR3 sequence holds 16 residues, the cysteine and phenylalanine included. The retained sequence is limited to the CDR3, 48 bases, with the frame set at the first base. Libraries were prepared through the immunoSEQ multiplex PCR assay. The multiplex PCR relied on a mix of 60 forward primers for TCR Vbeta segments and 13 reverse primers for TCR Jbeta segments. The CDR3 region of rearranged TCR beta genes was amplified from genomic DNA by a multiplex PCR assay. The amplified TCR beta libraries were sequenced on the Illumina HiSeq System as 87-base-pair reads. The published analysis was carried out like this. In a later analysis, tens of millions of unique TCR beta chains were counted across the 500 to 700 repertoires, and approximately 9.9 million of these chains were shared by at least two donors. A nearest-neighbor algorithm error-corrected the raw reads and collapsed the reads into unique sequences, merging closely related sequences to remove PCR and sequencing errors. Alignment of CDR3 sequences to IMGT reference sequences was used to assign V, D and J gene segments. For a sequence to be retained, a match of at least six nucleotides to both a V gene segment and a J gene segment was required. A rearrangement was called productive if the CDR3 had no stop codons and remained in frame with V and J, and every other rearrangement was called non-productive. CDR3 was defined by IMGT convention, running from the second conserved V-encoded cysteine to the conserved J-encoded phenylalanine. Sequences without an unambiguous match to a single V gene segment were excluded from the earlier analysis of approximately 560 of the donors. In an earlier analysis of around 600 of the donors, V segments were called functional above 56.7% productive rearrangements and were called segregating when the between-donor standard deviation exceeded 5%. A statistical classification framework was developed to diagnose cytomegalovirus status using the catalog of TCR beta chain sequences. V and J gene assignment, in a later analysis, came from comparing TCR nucleotide sequences with IMGT/GENE-DB human TR gene sequences. In a later analysis, CDR3 sequences and most-parsimonious VDJ recombination scenarios were assigned using the TCRdist pipeline. A later analysis defined each TCR beta chain by its CDR3 amino acid sequence plus V-gene family, and excluded reads lacking a unique V-gene family. In a later analysis, several hundred highly shared, low-generation-probability nucleotide sequences were removed to address suspected cross-contamination and a sequencing artifact. In a later analysis, a clonal expansion index for each public chain was calculated from normalized within-repertoire ranks of inferred template counts. A later analysis computed generation probabilities with a VDJ recombination model fitted to out-of-frame rearrangements, and checked the results against IGoR. In a later analysis, hypergeometric tests were used to score TCR-TCR, TCR-HLA and TCR-CMV co-occurrence, with a repertoire-size bias correction applied to TCR pairs. In a later analysis, false discovery rates were estimated by permuting HLA or CMV assignments 20 times. In a later analysis, co-occurring TCRs were grouped with DBSCAN, and TCRdist sequence similarity was added when clustering was performed within HLA-allele-positive subsets. For co-occurrence clustering, repertoires with fewer than 30,000 or more than 120,000 public chains were excluded, along with five repertoires with anomalous nucleotide sharing. Imported from immuneACCESS, the table was reduced by TCRdb to in-frame sequences with V and J called. These copies leave out some clones; in studies compared against another copy, an unresolved V gene accounts for under half, and the cause of the remainder is not known. V and J calls plus clone size are reproduced from that table; the DNA served to infer D and trimming. Recorded for this sample are about 150,000 clones; about 88% of them occurred a single time. Of the sample, over 2% falls within the top ten clones.

The cohort was made up of 650 to 700 healthy bone marrow donors. Cohort members were all nominally healthy when sampled, although unrecorded immune exposures were likely present. The donor tested CMV seropositive, placing the donor among the approximately 290 seropositive members of the cohort. Every donor gave a peripheral blood sample, and the peripheral blood mononuclear cells from that sample were used for TCR beta sequencing. Genomic DNA was extracted from the blood cell samples with the Qiagen DNeasy Blood Extraction Kit. This receptor was identified in a young man in good health and CMV-seropositive. Recombination connected TRBV9 to TRBJ1-2; the best D guess is TRBD1, with 6 bases matching. The sequencing sample was made of PBMCs. The CDR3 in this case is CASSASQGWALYGYTF. The DNA reads as follows: TGTGCCAGCAGCGCCTCACAGGGTTGGGCCCTCTATGGCTACACCTTC.